This TCR beta chain was captured by sequencing in a study of T cells in tuberculosis. Study overall: T cells were selected with CD1B tetramers loaded with glucose monomycolate.

This clone was counted a few times. CDR3 size: 13 residues. The V and J ends lost 5 bases and 10 bases respectively, with 18 bases between them. Germline CDR1 is SGDLS and CDR2 is YYNGEE. Chain pairing is unknown; alpha and beta were sequenced separately. Libraries were prepared by immunoSEQ multiplex PCR; TCRdb keeps only in-frame clonotypes and omits some of them. The profile covers approximately 58,000 clones, with approximately 85% appearing a single time and roughly 22% taken by the ten largest. Thawed, overnight-rested PBMC were stained with GMM-loaded CD1B tetramer, viability dye and anti-CD3, then sorted. C32 glucose monomycolate from Rhodococcus equi was loaded onto the CD1B tetramers. PBMC for tetramer sorting were first depleted of CD14-expressing monocytes. From each donor, roughly 99,000 tetramer-negative cells were sorted.

The TCR comes from an adult woman with latent tuberculosis. What was sequenced was CD1b-GMM tetramer-negative cells sorted from PBMCs. The V call is TRBV9, the J call TRBJ1-1; maybe TRBD1 (6 bases). The CDR3 nucleotides read TGTGCCAGCAGTTCCAGCCAGGGGAATGTAGCTTTCTTT. Its protein product is CASSSSQGNVAFF.